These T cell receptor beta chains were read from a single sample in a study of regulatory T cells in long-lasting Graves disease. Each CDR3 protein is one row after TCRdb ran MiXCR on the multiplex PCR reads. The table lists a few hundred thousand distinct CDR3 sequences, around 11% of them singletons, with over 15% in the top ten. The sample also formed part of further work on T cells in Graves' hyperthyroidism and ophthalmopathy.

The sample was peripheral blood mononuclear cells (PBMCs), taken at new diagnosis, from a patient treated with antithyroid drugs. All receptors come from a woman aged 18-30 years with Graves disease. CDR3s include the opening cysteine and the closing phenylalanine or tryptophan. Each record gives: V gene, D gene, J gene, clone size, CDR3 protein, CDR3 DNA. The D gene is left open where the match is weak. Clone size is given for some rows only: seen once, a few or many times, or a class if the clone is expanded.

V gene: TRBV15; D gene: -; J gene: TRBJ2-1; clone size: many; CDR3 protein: CATSRGERLEQFF; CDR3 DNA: TGTGCCACCAGCAGAGGGGAAAGACTGGAGCAGTTCTTC
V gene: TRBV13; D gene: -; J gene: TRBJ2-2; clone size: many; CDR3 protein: CASSLLRVLNTGELFF; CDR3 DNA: TGTGCCAGCAGCTTATTAAGAGTTCTGAACACCGGGGAGCTGTTTTTT
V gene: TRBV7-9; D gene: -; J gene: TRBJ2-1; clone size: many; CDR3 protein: CASSLGPTNNEQFF; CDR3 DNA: TGTGCCAGCAGCTTAGGTCCGACGAACAATGAGCAGTTCTTC
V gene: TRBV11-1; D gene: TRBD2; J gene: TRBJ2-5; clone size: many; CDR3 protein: CASSLASGVGGRETQYF; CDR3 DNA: TGTGCCAGCAGCTTGGCTAGCGGGGTAGGAGGTCGGGAGACCCAGTACTTC
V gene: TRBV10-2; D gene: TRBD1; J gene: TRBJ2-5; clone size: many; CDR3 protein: CASSELAPGTAQETQYF; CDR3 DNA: TGCGCCAGCAGTGAGCTGGCCCCCGGGACAGCTCAAGAGACCCAGTACTTC
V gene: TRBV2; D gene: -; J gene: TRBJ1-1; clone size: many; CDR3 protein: CASSEAGRGNTEAFF; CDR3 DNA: TGTGCCAGCAGTGAAGCGGGGCGGGGGAACACTGAAGCTTTCTTT
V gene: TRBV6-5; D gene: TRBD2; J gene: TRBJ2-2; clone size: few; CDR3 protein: CASSYSHSGGAGELFF; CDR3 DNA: TGTGCCAGCAGTTACTCACATAGCGGGGGGGCCGGGGAGCTGTTTTTT
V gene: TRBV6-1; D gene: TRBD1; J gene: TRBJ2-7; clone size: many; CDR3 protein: CASGDRTRDEQYF; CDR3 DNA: TGTGCCAGCGGGGACAGAACCCGCGACGAGCAGTACTTC
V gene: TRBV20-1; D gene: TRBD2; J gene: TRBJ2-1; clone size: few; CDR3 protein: CSAQGIHASGILNEQFF; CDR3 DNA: TGCAGTGCCCAAGGGATTCACGCTAGCGGGATTTTGAATGAGCAGTTCTTC
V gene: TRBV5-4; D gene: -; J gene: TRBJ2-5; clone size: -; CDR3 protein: CASSLDVPGNQETQYF; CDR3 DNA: TGTGCCAGCAGCTTGGATGTTCCGGGAAATCAAGAGACCCAGTACTTC
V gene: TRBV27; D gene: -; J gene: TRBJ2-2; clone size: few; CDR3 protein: CASSLRQEAGELFF; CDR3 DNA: TGTGCCAGCAGTTTGAGACAGGAAGCCGGGGAGCTGTTTTTT
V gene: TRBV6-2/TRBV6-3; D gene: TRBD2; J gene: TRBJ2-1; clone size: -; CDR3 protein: CASSEIGGAGGLYNEQFF; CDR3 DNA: TGTGCCAGCAGTGAAATAGGTGGAGCGGGGGGTTTGTACAATGAGCAGTTCTTC
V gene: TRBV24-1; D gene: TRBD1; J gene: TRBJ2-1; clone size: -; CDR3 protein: CATSQSGQGERQFF; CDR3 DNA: TGTGCCACCAGCCAATCGGGACAGGGGGAACGGCAGTTCTTC
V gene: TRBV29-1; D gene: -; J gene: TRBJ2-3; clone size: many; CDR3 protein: CSVEQTGSLADTQYF; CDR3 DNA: TGCAGCGTCGAACAAACAGGTTCCCTCGCAGATACGCAGTATTTT
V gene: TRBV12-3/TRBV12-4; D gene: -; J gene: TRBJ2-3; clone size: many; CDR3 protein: CASSFGGRATDTQYF; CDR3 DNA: TGTGCCAGCAGTTTTGGGGGCAGGGCCACAGATACGCAGTATTTT
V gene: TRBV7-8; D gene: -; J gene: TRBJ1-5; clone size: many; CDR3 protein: CASSQNRWGYEQPQHF; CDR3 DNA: TGTGCCAGCAGCCAAAATAGGTGGGGGTATGAGCAGCCCCAGCATTTT
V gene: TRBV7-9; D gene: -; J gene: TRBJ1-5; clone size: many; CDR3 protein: CASSFEDQPQHF; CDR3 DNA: TGTGCCAGCAGCTTTGAGGATCAGCCCCAGCATTTT
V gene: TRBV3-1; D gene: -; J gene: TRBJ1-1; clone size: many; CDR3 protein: CASSTLAAANTEAFF; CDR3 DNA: TGTGCCAGCAGCACGCTGGCAGCCGCGAACACTGAAGCTTTCTTT
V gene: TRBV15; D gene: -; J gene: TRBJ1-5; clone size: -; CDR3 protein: CATSRDGKKADPNQPQHF; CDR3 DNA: TGTGCCACCAGCAGAGATGGGAAAAAGGCGGACCCCAATCAGCCCCAGCATTTT
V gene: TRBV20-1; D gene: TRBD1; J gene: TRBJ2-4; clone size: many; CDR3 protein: CSARPDRVFLAKNIQYF; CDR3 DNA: TGCAGTGCTAGACCGGACAGGGTTTTTTTGGCCAAAAACATTCAGTACTTC
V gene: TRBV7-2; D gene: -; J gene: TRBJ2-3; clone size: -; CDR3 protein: CASSLEGGAVAFTQYF; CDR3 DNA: TGTGCCAGCAGCTTAGAGGGCGGGGCTGTTGCGTTTACGCAGTATTTT
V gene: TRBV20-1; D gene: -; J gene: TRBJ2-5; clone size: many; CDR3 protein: CSATPAEEETQYF; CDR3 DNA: TGCAGTGCTACCCCCGCGGAGGAAGAGACCCAGTACTTC
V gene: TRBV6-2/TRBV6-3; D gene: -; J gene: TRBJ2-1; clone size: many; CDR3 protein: CASSFLSYNEQFF; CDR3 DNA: TGTGCCAGCAGTTTTCTGTCCTACAATGAGCAGTTCTTC
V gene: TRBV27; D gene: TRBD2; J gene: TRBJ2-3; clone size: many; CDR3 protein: CASRSLSGAWDTQYF; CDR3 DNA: TGTGCCAGCAGGAGCCTTAGCGGGGCGTGGGATACGCAGTATTTT
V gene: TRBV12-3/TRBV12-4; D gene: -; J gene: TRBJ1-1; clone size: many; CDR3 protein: CASSINTEAFF; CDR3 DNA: TGTGCCAGCAGTATCAACACTGAAGCTTTCTTT
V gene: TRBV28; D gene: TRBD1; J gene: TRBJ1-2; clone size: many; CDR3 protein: CASSLGDRLPGGYTF; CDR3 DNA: TGTGCCAGCAGTTTAGGGGACAGGCTCCCTGGTGGCTACACCTTC
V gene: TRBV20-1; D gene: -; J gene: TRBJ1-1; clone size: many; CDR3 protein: CSARDLKTMNTEAFF; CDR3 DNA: TGCAGTGCTAGAGATTTGAAGACCATGAACACTGAAGCTTTCTTT
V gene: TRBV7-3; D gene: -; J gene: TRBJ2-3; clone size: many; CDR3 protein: CASSLSVPDTQYF; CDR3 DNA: TGTGCCAGCAGCTTGTCGGTACCAGATACGCAGTATTTT
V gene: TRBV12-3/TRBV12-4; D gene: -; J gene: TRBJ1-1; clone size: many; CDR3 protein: CASSSRSEAFF; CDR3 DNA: TGTGCCAGCAGTTCCCGATCGGAAGCTTTCTTT
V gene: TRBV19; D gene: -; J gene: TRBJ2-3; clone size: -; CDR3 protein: CASNSGTSTDTQYF; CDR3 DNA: TGTGCCAGTAATTCTGGCACCAGCACAGATACGCAGTATTTT
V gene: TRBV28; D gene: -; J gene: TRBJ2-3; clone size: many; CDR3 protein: CASSLVGERKAQYF; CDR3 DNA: TGTGCCAGCAGTCTGGTTGGCGAGCGGAAGGCGCAGTATTTT
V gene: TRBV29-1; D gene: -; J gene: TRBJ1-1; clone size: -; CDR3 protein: CSGGWNTEAFF; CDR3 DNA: TGCAGCGGAGGGTGGAACACTGAAGCTTTCTTT
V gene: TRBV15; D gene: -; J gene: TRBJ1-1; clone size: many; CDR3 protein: CATSTVMNTEAFF; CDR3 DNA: TGTGCCACCAGTACAGTTATGAACACTGAAGCTTTCTTT
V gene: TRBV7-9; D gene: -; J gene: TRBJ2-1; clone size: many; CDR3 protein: CASSLTSIVEQFF; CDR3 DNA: TGTGCCAGCAGCCTGACTAGTATCGTTGAGCAGTTCTTC
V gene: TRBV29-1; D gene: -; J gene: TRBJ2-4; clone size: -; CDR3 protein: CSVGSEGYIQYF; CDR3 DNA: TGCAGCGTTGGAAGCGAGGGTTACATTCAGTACTTC
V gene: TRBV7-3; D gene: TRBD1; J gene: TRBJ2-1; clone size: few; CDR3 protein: CASSSGTNRGYNEQFF; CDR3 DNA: TGTGCCAGCAGCTCCGGGACGAACAGGGGCTACAATGAGCAGTTCTTC
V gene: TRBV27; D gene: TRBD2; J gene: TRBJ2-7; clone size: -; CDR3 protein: CASSLLAGQYEQYF; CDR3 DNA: TGTGCCAGCAGTTTACTAGCGGGACAATACGAGCAGTACTTC
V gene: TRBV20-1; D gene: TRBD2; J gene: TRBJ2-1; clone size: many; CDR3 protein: CSASLEDSGKSSYNEQFF; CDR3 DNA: TGCAGTGCTAGTCTTGAAGATAGCGGGAAGAGCTCCTACAATGAGCAGTTCTTC
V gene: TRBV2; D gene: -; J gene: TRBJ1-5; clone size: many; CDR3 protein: CASSEKTGNQPQHF; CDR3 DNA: TGTGCCAGCAGTGAAAAGACAGGCAATCAGCCCCAGCATTTT
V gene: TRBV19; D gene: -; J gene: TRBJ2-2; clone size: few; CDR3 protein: CASSSGGGAGTGELFF; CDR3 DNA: TGTGCCAGTAGCTCCGGTGGGGGGGCTGGCACCGGGGAGCTGTTTTTT
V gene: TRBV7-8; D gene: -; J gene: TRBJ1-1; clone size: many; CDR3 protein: CASGRLGSTEAFF; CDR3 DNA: TGTGCCAGCGGCCGGTTGGGGAGCACTGAAGCTTTCTTT
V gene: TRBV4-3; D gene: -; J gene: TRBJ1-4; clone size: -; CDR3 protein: CASSQTLKKLTRTGVELFF; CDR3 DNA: TGCGCCAGCAGCCAGACACTTAAAAAATTGACCCGGACGGGGGTGGAACTGTTTTTT